Listed below are T cell receptor beta chains from one sample, sequenced in a study of radiotherapy plus CTLA-4 blockade in lung cancer. Using immunoSEQ multiplex PCR, the repertoire was profiled, and TCRdb retains in-frame clones only, with some absent. Of 80,000 or so clones in the sample, 78% were seen once. The specimen comprised peripheral blood, sampled from a patient treated with radiotherapy plus ipilimumab. The receptors come from a human donor with non-small cell lung cancer whose response to radiotherapy plus ipilimumab could not be evaluated. Some clones in this sample may be carry-over from other donors' samples. CDR3s include the opening cysteine and the closing phenylalanine or tryptophan. The D gene is left open where the match is weak. The size of a clone is reported for some rows only, either as once, few or many, or as a class for expanded clones.

d_call: -
v_call: TRBV6-1
clone_size: -
j_call: TRBJ1-5
cdr3_aa: CASSWAGEGQPQHF
cdr3_nt: TGTGCCAGCAGTTGGGCGGGGGAAGGTCAGCCCCAGCATTTT

d_call: TRBD1
v_call: TRBV6-5
clone_size: -
j_call: TRBJ1-6
cdr3_aa: CASSYGRGTANSPLHF
cdr3_nt: TGTGCCAGCAGTTACGGTAGGGGGACAGCTAATTCACCCCTCCACTTT

d_call: -
v_call: TRBV5-1
clone_size: -
j_call: TRBJ1-1
cdr3_aa: CASRSGEMNVPEAFF
cdr3_nt: TGCGCCAGCAGGTCCGGGGAGATGAACGTCCCTGAAGCTTTCTTT

d_call: -
v_call: TRBV15
clone_size: -
j_call: TRBJ2-7
cdr3_aa: CATSRDPGYEQYF
cdr3_nt: TGTGCCACCAGCAGAGATCCGGGATACGAGCAGTACTTC

d_call: -
v_call: TRBV2
clone_size: -
j_call: TRBJ1-1
cdr3_aa: CASIGQEGPEAFF
cdr3_nt: TGTGCCAGCATCGGGCAGGAGGGTCCTGAAGCTTTCTTT

d_call: -
v_call: TRBV19
clone_size: few
j_call: TRBJ1-5
cdr3_aa: CASTAQGPNQPQHF
cdr3_nt: TGTGCCAGTACGGCCCAGGGTCCAAATCAGCCCCAGCATTTT

d_call: TRBD1
v_call: TRBV19
clone_size: -
j_call: TRBJ2-7
cdr3_aa: CASRNTGTGNYEQYF
cdr3_nt: TGTGCCAGTAGGAACACCGGGACAGGGAACTACGAGCAGTACTTC

d_call: -
v_call: TRBV2
clone_size: -
j_call: TRBJ2-5
cdr3_aa: CASSPGSYQETQYF
cdr3_nt: TGTGCCAGCAGTCCCGGGAGCTACCAAGAGACCCAGTACTTC

d_call: -
v_call: TRBV4-1
clone_size: -
j_call: TRBJ1-1
cdr3_aa: CASSQVEGLDPAFF
cdr3_nt: TGCGCCAGCAGCCAAGTAGAGGGATTGGATCCAGCTTTCTTT

d_call: TRBD2
v_call: TRBV10-3
clone_size: -
j_call: TRBJ2-3
cdr3_aa: CAIRTSGVSTDTQYF
cdr3_nt: TGTGCCATCAGGACTAGCGGGGTGAGCACAGATACGCAGTATTTT

d_call: TRBD2
v_call: TRBV28
clone_size: -
j_call: TRBJ2-7
cdr3_aa: CASSFVATSGVDEQYF
cdr3_nt: TGTGCCAGCAGTTTCGTCGCGACTAGCGGGGTCGACGAGCAGTACTTC

d_call: -
v_call: TRBV5-1
clone_size: -
j_call: TRBJ2-7
cdr3_aa: CASSYRDTPYEQYF
cdr3_nt: TGCGCCAGCAGTTATCGGGACACTCCCTACGAGCAGTACTTC

d_call: TRBD1
v_call: TRBV9
clone_size: -
j_call: TRBJ1-6
cdr3_aa: CASSGQGNNSPLHF
cdr3_nt: TGTGCCAGCAGCGGACAGGGGAATAATTCACCCCTCCACTTT

d_call: -
v_call: TRBV6-5
clone_size: few
j_call: TRBJ2-7
cdr3_aa: CASSLSAFGGYEQYF
cdr3_nt: TGTGCCAGCAGCCTTTCGGCCTTTGGGGGGTACGAGCAGTACTTC

d_call: -
v_call: TRBV27
clone_size: -
j_call: TRBJ2-7
cdr3_aa: CASGVSPRREQYF
cdr3_nt: TGTGCCAGCGGAGTTTCCCCTAGGAGGGAGCAGTACTTC

d_call: -
v_call: TRBV19
clone_size: once
j_call: TRBJ1-1
cdr3_aa: CASSKRNTEAFF
cdr3_nt: TGTGCCAGTAGTAAGCGGAACACTGAAGCTTTCTTT

d_call: TRBD1
v_call: TRBV9
clone_size: -
j_call: TRBJ2-5
cdr3_aa: CASSVDRGSGETQYF
cdr3_nt: TGTGCCAGCAGCGTCGACAGGGGGTCAGGAGAGACCCAGTACTTC

d_call: -
v_call: TRBV2
clone_size: -
j_call: TRBJ1-2
cdr3_aa: CASRGLLDYGYTF
cdr3_nt: TGTGCCAGCAGGGGCCTATTAGACTATGGCTACACCTTC

d_call: -
v_call: TRBV6-1
clone_size: -
j_call: TRBJ2-5
cdr3_aa: CASSEGVTVQETQYF
cdr3_nt: TGTGCCAGCAGTGAAGGTGTGACAGTCCAAGAGACCCAGTACTTC

d_call: TRBD1
v_call: TRBV27
clone_size: once
j_call: TRBJ2-7
cdr3_aa: CASSLIGTGDYEQYF
cdr3_nt: TGTGCCAGCAGTTTAATTGGGACAGGGGACTACGAGCAGTACTTC

d_call: -
v_call: TRBV5-1
clone_size: -
j_call: TRBJ2-7
cdr3_aa: CASSSPPSGTYEQYF
cdr3_nt: TGCGCCAGCAGCTCTCCCCCGAGCGGCACCTACGAGCAGTACTTC

d_call: -
v_call: TRBV19
clone_size: few
j_call: TRBJ1-5
cdr3_aa: CASSLGGGNDQPQHF
cdr3_nt: TGTGCCAGTAGTCTAGGTGGGGGGAACGATCAGCCCCAGCATTTT

d_call: TRBD1
v_call: TRBV4-3
clone_size: few
j_call: TRBJ2-3
cdr3_aa: CASSPLQGAGDADTQYF
cdr3_nt: TGCGCCAGCAGCCCCCTACAGGGGGCAGGCGACGCAGATACGCAGTATTTT